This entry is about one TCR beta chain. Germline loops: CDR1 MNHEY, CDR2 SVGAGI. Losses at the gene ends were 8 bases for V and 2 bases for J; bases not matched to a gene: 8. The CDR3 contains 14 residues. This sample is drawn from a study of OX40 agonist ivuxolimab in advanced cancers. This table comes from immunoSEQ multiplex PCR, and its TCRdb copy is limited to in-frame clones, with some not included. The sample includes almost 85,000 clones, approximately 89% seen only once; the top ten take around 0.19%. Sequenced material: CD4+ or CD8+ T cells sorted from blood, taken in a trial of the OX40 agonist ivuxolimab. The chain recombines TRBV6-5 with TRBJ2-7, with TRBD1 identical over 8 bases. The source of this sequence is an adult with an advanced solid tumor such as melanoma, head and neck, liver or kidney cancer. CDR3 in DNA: TGTGCCAGCGGAGGGTGGGACAGGCCCTACGAGCAGTACTTC. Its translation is CASGGWDRPYEQYF.